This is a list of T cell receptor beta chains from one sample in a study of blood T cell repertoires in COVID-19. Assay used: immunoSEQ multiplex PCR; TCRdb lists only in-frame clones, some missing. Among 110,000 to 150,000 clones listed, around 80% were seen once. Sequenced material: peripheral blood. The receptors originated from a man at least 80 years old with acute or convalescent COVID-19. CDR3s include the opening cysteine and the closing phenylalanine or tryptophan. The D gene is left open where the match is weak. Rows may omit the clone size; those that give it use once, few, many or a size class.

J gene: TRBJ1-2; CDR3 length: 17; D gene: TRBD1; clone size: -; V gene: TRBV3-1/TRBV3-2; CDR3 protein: CASSLWTGGLANYGYTF; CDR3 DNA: TGTGCCAGCAGCCTCTGGACAGGGGGCTTAGCTAACTATGGCTACACCTTC
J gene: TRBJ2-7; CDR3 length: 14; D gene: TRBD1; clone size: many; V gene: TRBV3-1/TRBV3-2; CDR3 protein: CASSSRQGSYEQYF; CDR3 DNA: TGTGCCAGCAGCTCACGACAGGGGAGCTACGAGCAGTACTTC
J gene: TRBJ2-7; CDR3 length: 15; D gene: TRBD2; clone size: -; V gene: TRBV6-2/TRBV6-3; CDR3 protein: CASSYGSGGSYEQYF; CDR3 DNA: TGTGCCAGCAGTTACGGTAGCGGGGGGTCCTACGAGCAGTACTTC
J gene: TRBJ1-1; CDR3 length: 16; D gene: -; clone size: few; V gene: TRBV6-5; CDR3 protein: CASSYSGQGGGTEAFF; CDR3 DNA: TGTGCCAGCAGTTACTCGGGGCAGGGAGGGGGCACTGAAGCTTTCTTT
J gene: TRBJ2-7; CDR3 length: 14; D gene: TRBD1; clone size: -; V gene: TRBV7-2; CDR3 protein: CASSRRDRRDEQYF; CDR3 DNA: TGTGCCAGCAGCCGCCGGGACAGGAGGGACGAGCAGTACTTC
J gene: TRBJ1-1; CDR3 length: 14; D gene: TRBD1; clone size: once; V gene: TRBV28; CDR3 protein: CASTIRQGGTQAFF; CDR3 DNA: TGTGCCAGCACCATAAGACAGGGGGGCACCCAAGCTTTCTTT
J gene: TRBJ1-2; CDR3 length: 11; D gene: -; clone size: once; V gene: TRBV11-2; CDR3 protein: CASSAGGGYTF; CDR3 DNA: TGTGCCAGCAGCGCCGGGGGGGGCTACACCTTC
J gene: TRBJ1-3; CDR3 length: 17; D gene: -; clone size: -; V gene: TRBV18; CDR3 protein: CASSPTRGIDSGNTIYF; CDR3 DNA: TGTGCCAGCTCACCAACAAGAGGGATTGACTCTGGAAACACCATATATTTT
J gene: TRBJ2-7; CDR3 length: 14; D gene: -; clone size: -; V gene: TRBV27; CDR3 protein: CASSPRIGGLEQYF; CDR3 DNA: TGTGCCAGCAGTCCTCGTATAGGCGGACTCGAGCAGTACTTC
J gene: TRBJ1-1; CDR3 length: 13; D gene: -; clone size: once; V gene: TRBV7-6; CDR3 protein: CASSLRGNTEAFF; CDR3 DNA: TGTGCCAGCAGCTTACGGGGGAACACTGAAGCTTTCTTT
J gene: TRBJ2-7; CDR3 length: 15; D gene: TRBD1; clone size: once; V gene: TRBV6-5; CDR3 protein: CASTNPGTGFYEQYF; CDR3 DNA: TGTGCCAGCACCAACCCCGGGACAGGCTTCTACGAGCAGTACTTC
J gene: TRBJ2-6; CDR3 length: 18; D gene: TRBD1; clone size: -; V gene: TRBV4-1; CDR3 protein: CASSQDGQGARGANVLTF; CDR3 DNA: TGCGCCAGCAGCCAAGATGGACAGGGGGCTCGAGGGGCCAACGTCCTGACTTTC
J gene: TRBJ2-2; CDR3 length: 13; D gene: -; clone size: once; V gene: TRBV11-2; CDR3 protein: CASSLVWEGELFF; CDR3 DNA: TGTGCCAGCAGCTTAGTCTGGGAGGGGGAGCTGTTTTTT
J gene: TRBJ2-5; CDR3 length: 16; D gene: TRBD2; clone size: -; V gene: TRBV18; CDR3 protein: CASSPTSGGYQETQYF; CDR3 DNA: TGTGCCAGCTCACCAACTAGCGGGGGTTACCAAGAGACCCAGTACTTC
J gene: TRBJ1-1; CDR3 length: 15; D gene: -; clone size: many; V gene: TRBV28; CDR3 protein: CASSSGGSPDTEAFF; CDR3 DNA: TGTGCCAGCAGCTCGGGGGGCAGTCCTGACACTGAAGCTTTCTTT
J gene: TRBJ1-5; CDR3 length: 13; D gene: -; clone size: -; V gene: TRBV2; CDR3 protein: CASMEDFDQPQHF; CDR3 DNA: TGTGCCAGCATGGAGGATTTTGATCAGCCCCAGCATTTT
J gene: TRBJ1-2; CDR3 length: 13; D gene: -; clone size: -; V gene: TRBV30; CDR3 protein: CAWMWGANYGYTF; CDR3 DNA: TGTGCCTGGATGTGGGGCGCGAACTATGGCTACACCTTC
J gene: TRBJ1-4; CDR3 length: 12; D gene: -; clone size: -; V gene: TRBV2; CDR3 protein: CASSRGNEKLFF; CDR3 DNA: TGTGCCAGCAGCCGGGGGAATGAAAAACTGTTTTTT
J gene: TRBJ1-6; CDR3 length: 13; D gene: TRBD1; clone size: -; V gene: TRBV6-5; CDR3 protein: CASSNRGNSPLHF; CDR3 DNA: TGTGCCAGCAGTAACAGGGGGAATTCACCCCTCCACTTT
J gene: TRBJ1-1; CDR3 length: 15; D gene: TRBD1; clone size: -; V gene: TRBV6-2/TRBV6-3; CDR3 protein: CASSRGTVKNTEAFF; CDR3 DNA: TGTGCCAGCAGCCGTGGGACAGTGAAGAACACTGAAGCTTTCTTT
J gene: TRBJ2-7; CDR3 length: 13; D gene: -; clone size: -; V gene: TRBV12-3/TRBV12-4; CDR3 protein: CASSETTGYEQYF; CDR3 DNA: TGTGCCAGCAGTGAAACCACAGGCTACGAGCAGTACTTC
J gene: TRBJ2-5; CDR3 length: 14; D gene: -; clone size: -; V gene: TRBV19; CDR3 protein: CASSIGGSQETQYF; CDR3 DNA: TGTGCCAGTAGTATCGGCGGGTCCCAAGAGACCCAGTACTTC
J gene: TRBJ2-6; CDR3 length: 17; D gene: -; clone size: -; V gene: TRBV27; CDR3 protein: CASGQTGSSSGANVLTF; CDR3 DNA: TGTGCCAGCGGCCAGACAGGTTCAAGCTCTGGGGCCAACGTCCTGACTTTC
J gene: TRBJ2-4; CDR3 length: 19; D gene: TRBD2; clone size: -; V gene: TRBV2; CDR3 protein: CASSSREGGGAKTRNIQYF; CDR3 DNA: TGTGCCAGCAGTTCCCGTGAAGGCGGGGGGGCAAAAACCCGGAACATTCAGTACTTC
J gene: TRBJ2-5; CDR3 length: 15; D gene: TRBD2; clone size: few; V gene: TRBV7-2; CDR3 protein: CASRKWGGNQETQYF; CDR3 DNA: TGTGCCAGCAGGAAGTGGGGGGGGAACCAAGAGACCCAGTACTTC
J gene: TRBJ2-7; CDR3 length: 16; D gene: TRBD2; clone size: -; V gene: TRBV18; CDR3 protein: CASSQRQATSGGLGYF; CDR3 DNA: TGTGCCAGCTCACAACGACAAGCGACTAGCGGGGGTCTCGGGTACTTC
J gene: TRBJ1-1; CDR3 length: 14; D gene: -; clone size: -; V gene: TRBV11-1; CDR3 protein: CASSPRQAGAEAFF; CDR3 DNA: TGTGCCAGCAGCCCCCGACAGGCGGGGGCTGAAGCTTTCTTT
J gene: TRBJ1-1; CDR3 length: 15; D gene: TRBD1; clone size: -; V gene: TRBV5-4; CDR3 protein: CASSGGDRDPPEAFF; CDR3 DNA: TGTGCCAGCAGCGGGGGGGACAGGGATCCGCCTGAAGCTTTCTTT
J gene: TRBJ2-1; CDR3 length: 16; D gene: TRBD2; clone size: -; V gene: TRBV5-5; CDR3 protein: CASSWAGTREQGEQFF; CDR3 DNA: TGTGCCAGCAGCTGGGCCGGGACTAGAGAACAGGGTGAGCAGTTCTTC
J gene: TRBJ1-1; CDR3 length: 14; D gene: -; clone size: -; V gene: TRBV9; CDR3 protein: CASSVAQGGTEAFF; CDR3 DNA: TGTGCCAGCAGCGTAGCGCAGGGAGGTACTGAAGCTTTCTTT
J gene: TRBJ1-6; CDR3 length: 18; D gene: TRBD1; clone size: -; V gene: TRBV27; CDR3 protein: CASRPNYNRQGNNSPLHF; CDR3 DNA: TGTGCCAGCAGGCCCAACTACAACCGACAGGGGAACAATTCACCCCTCCACTTT
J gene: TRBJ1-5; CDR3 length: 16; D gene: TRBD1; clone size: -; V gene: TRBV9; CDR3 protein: CASSSDRGYSNQPQHF; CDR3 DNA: TGTGCCAGCAGCTCGGACAGGGGATATAGCAATCAGCCCCAGCATTTT
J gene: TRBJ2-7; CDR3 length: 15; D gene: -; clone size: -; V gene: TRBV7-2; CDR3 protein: CASSLAQGTPYEQYF; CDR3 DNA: TGTGCCAGCAGCTTAGCCCAGGGTACACCCTACGAGCAGTACTTC
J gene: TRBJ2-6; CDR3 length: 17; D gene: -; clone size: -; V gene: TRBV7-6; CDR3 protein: CASSLAGRGTRANVLTF; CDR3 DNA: TGTGCCAGCAGCTTAGCGGGCAGGGGAACTCGGGCCAACGTCCTGACTTTC
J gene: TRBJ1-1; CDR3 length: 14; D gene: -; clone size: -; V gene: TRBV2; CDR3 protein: CASSVRGFRTEAFF; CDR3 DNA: TGTGCCAGCAGTGTTAGGGGATTTAGGACTGAAGCTTTCTTT
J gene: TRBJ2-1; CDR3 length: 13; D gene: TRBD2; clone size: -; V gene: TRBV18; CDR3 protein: CASSPLAGVEQFF; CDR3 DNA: TGTGCCAGCTCACCACTAGCGGGGGTTGAGCAGTTCTTC
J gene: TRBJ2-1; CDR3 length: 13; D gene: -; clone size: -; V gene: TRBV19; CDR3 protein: CASSVDRLNEQFF; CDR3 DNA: TGTGCCAGTAGCGTGGACAGACTCAATGAGCAGTTCTTC
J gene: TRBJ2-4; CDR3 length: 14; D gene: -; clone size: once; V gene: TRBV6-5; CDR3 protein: CASRDSLAKNIQYF; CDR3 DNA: TGTGCCAGCAGAGACAGTCTAGCCAAAAACATTCAGTACTTC
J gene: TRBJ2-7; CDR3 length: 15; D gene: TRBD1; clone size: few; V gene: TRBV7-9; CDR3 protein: CASSSPNRGIYEQYF; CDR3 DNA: TGTGCCAGCAGCTCCCCGAACAGGGGCATCTACGAGCAGTACTTC
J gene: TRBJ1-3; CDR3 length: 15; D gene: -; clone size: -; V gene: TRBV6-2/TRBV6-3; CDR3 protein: CASSYASVAENTIYF; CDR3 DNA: TGTGCCAGCAGTTACGCGTCGGTAGCTGAAAACACCATATATTTT
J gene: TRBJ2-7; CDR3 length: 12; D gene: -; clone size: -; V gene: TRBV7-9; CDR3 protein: CASSYQGYEQYF; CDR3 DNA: TGTGCCAGCAGCTACCAGGGCTACGAGCAGTACTTC
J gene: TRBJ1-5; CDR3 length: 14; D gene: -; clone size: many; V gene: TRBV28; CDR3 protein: CASSPLGSYQPQHF; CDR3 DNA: TGTGCCAGCAGTCCATTGGGGAGTTATCAGCCCCAGCATTTT
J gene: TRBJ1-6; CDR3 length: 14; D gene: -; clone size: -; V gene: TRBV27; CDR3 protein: CASSPRGVNSPLHF; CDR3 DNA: TGTGCCAGCAGTCCGCGGGGAGTTAATTCACCCCTCCACTTT
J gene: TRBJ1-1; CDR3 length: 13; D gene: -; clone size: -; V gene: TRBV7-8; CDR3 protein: CASNERLGGEAFF; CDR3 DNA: TGTGCCAGCAACGAACGACTCGGTGGTGAAGCTTTCTTT
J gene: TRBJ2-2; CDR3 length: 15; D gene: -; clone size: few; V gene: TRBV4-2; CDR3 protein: CASSQVVRGTGELFF; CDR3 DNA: TGTGCCAGCAGCCAAGTGGTCAGGGGCACCGGGGAGCTGTTTTTT
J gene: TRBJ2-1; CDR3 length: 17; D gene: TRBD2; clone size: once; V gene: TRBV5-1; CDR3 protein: CASSPRLAGGLIDEQFF; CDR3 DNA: TGCGCCAGCAGCCCCAGACTAGCGGGAGGCCTAATAGATGAGCAGTTCTTC
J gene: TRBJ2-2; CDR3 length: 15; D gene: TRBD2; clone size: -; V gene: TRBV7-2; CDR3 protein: CASSPSGGFTGELFF; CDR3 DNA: TGTGCCAGCAGCCCCTCCGGGGGGTTTACCGGGGAGCTGTTTTTT
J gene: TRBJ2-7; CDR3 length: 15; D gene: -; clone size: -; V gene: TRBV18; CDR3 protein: CASSPPDRSSYEQYF; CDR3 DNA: TGTGCCAGCTCACCACCGGACAGAAGCTCCTACGAGCAGTACTTC
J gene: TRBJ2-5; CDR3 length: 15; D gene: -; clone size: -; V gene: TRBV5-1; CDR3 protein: CASSLAPGDQETQYF; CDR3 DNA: TGCGCCAGCAGCTTGGCGCCAGGGGACCAAGAGACCCAGTACTTC
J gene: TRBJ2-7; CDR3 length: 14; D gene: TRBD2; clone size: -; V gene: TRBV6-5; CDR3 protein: CATDRAGGSYEQYF; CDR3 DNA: TGTGCCACGGACCGAGCGGGGGGGAGCTACGAGCAGTACTTC